The 28 T cell receptor beta chains in this list originate from one sample, sequenced in a study of CD8+ T cells in alopecia areata. Once RNA had been extracted, it was reverse transcribed into cDNA to act as the sequencing template. The table came from immunoSEQ multiplex PCR; TCRdb's copy has only in-frame clones and leaves some out. The sample includes hundreds of thousands of clones, roughly 60% of them seen just once. The treatment was: oral pan-JAK inhibitor, 5-10 mg twice daily. This sample comprised CD4+ T cells sorted from blood, obtained at week 24, from a patient treated with tofacitinib. The receptor source for this set is a human donor with alopecia areata.

Details on this clone: Distinct nucleotide sequences in the sample also encode this CDR3. The chain employs TRBV5-1 and TRBJ2-7, with a possible D match to TRBD2 (6 bases). Germline-derived CDR1 and CDR2 are SGHRS and YFSETQ. The V end lost 0 bases, the J end lost 4 bases, and 8 bases lay between the germline ends. CDR3 length: 13 residues. The CDR3 DNA is TGCGCCAGCAGCTTGGTTGGGACTTACGAGCAGTACTTC. It specifies CASSLVGTYEQYF.

The chain combines TRBV30 with TRBJ2-1; D uncertain. V lost 4 bases to trimming and J lost 6 bases, with 7 bases between them. The CDR3 consists of 11 residues. CDR1 and CDR2 from the germline V gene are GTSNPN and SVGIG (reference sequence). CDR3 residues: CAWTQANEQFF. The CDR3, as DNA: TGTGCCTGGACGCAGGCCAATGAGCAGTTCTTC.

In the case of this clone: Other DNA sequences in this sample translate to the same CDR3. This rearrangement joins TRBV5-1 to TRBJ2-6; no firm D call. V was pared by 0 bases and J by 0 bases, with 4 bases between. Germline loops: CDR1 SGHRS, CDR2 YFSETQ. The CDR3 covers 15 residues. The CDR3 nucleotides read TGCGCCAGCAGCTTGGCACTCTCTGGGGCCAACGTCCTGACTTTC. It codes for CASSLALSGANVLTF.

This chain uses TRBV5-6 with TRBJ2-5; D is unclear. The V gene lost 0 bases and the J gene lost 5 bases, with 17 bases spanning the gap. The CDR3 consists of 16 residues. Germline V gene sequence: CDR1 SGHDT, CDR2 YYEEEE. The CDR3 sequence: CASSLALDGGGETQYF. DNA of the CDR3: TGTGCCAGCAGCTTGGCCTTGGACGGCGGTGGGGAGACCCAGTACTTC.

This clone was counted only a few times. The gene calls are TRBV5-1 and TRBJ2-5; no definite D call. The CDR3 sequence is 16 residues long. V was clipped by 0 bases and J by 2 bases, with 14 bases between them. Germline CDR1 SGHRS, CDR2 YFSETQ. The CDR3 coding sequence is TGCGCCAGCAGCTTGGAGGTAGCCCGGGCTCAAGAGACCCAGTACTTC. Its protein is CASSLEVARAQETQYF.

The V and J genes are TRBV29-1 and TRBJ1-3; D gene ambiguous. The CDR3 is 13 residues long. V was shortened by 1 base and J by 6 bases, with 10 bases between the two germline ends. The germline V gene encodes CDR1 SQVTM and CDR2 ANQGSEA. The CDR3 bases are TGCAGCGTTGAAGGTCGGCAGACAAACACCATATATTTT. This translates into CSVEGRQTNTIYF.

The J gene is TRBJ2-4, the V gene TRBV23-1, with D hard to call. TRBV23-1 is an open reading frame whose function is uncertain. The CDR3 totals 17 residues. V lost 0 bases to trimming and J lost 2 bases, with 14 bases between them. As DNA, the CDR3 is TGCGCCAGCAGTCAATCGGAATATAGGTTCCCCAAAAACATTCAGTACTTC. This sequence encodes CASSQSEYRFPKNIQYF.

Concerning this clone itself: Other DNA sequences in this sample translate to the same CDR3. The CDR3 DNA sequence: TGTGCCAGCAGTGACAGCAATCAGCCCCAGCATTTT. This translates into CASSDSNQPQHF. The chain uses TRBV2 and TRBJ1-5; D is uncertain. The V and J ends lost 3 bases and 1 base respectively, with 1 base between them. Germline loops: CDR1 SNHLY, CDR2 FYNNEI. This CDR3 region has 12 residues.

This chain connects TRBV15 to TRBJ1-1; a weak D match, TRBD1 (6 bases). V was cut by 5 bases and J by 3 bases, with 10 bases left in between. The CDR3 length is 13 residues. Per the germline V gene, CDR1 is LNHNV and CDR2 is YYDKDF (reference sequence). The CDR3 loop is CATSRTGHTEAFF. DNA for the CDR3: TGTGCCACCAGCCGCACAGGGCACACTGAAGCTTTCTTT.

The V gene is TRBV2, the J gene TRBJ1-1, with D possibly being TRBD1 (6 bases). This CDR3 spans 14 amino acids. Germline V gene sequence: CDR1 SNHLY, CDR2 FYNNEI. Trimming shortened V by 5 bases and J by 3 bases, and 13 bases separated the two germline ends. CDR3 loop: CASSQQGSDTEAFF. The CDR3 region has the DNA TGTGCCAGCAGTCAACAGGGTTCCGACACTGAAGCTTTCTTT.

J is TRBJ1-5 and V is TRBV7-9; D is possibly TRBD1 (5 bases). Germline V gene sequence: CDR1 SEHNR, CDR2 FQNEAQ (reference sequence). V was pared by 5 bases and J by 7 bases, with 21 bases between. This CDR3 spans 16 amino acids. This CDR3 is CASSPGDGWKRQPQHF. The CDR3 nucleotides are TGTGCCAGCAGCCCCGGGGACGGGTGGAAGCGGCAGCCCCAGCATTTT.

This clone was seen once. V and J are TRBV30 and TRBJ1-1; no clear D. Germline loops: CDR1 GTSNPN, CDR2 SVGIG (reference sequence). Trimming shortened V by 0 bases and J by 8 bases, and 16 bases separated the two germline ends. This CDR3 has 14 residues. The CDR3, as DNA: TGTGCCTGGAGTGTACGAATGATGTGGTTCGAAGCTTTCTTT. Translation gives CAWSVRMMWFEAFF. The full variable domain, in which reference TRBV30 and TRBJ1-1 provide the parts outside the CDR3, is SQTIHQWPATLVQPVGSPLSLECTVEGTSNPNLYWYRQAAGRGLQLLFYSVGIGQISSEVPQNLSASRPQDRQFILSSKKLLLSDSGFYLCAWSVRMMWFEAFFGQGTRLTVV.

The rearrangement links TRBV25-1 to TRBJ2-4; 7 bases line up with TRBD1. The junction had 2 bases not matched to a gene; V was cut back by 6 bases and J by 6 bases. The CDR3 covers 12 residues. The germline gives CDR1 MGHDK, CDR2 SYGVNS. The CDR3 reads CASRAGGNIQYF. The CDR3, as DNA: TGTGCCAGCAGAGCAGGGGGAAACATTCAGTACTTC.

This chain links TRBV30 with TRBJ1-6, with 8 positions matching TRBD1. Germline V gene sequence: CDR1 GTSNPN, CDR2 SVGIG (reference sequence). The length of the CDR3 is 17 residues. Unmatched junction bases numbered 13, after V lost 5 bases and J lost 4 bases. Written as DNA, the CDR3 is TGTGCCTGGCTCCGGCAACCCGGACAGGGTTATAATTCACCCCTCCACTTT. Protein product: CAWLRQPGQGYNSPLHF.

The chain uses TRBV27 and TRBJ1-1; 8 nucleotides align to TRBD1. From germline, CDR1 is MNHEY and CDR2 SMNVEV (reference sequence). V shed 0 bases, J shed 3 bases, and the junction held 6 bases outside the gene matches. CDR3 length equals 16 residues. CDR3: CASSLSWDRIDTEAFF. The CDR3 DNA is TGTGCCAGCAGTTTATCCTGGGACAGGATAGACACTGAAGCTTTCTTT.

This clone was picked up a small number of times. This chain uses TRBV11-2 with TRBJ2-1; tentatively, D is TRBD2 (5 bases). The V end lost 1 base, the J end lost 3 bases, and 10 bases lay between the germline ends. Germline V gene sequence: CDR1 SGHAT, CDR2 FQNNGV. CDR3 size: 15 residues. CDR3: CASSLAILGYNEQFF. The CDR3 DNA follows: TGTGCCAGCAGCTTAGCCATACTAGGCTACAATGAGCAGTTCTTC.

In this sample, this clone turned up a few times. The genes are TRBV15 and TRBJ2-7; 10 nucleotides match TRBD1. V lost 5 bases and J lost 3; bases outside the gene matches: 10. In germline, CDR1 is LNHNV, CDR2 YYDKDF (reference sequence). This CDR3 has 16 residues. CDR3 amino acids: CATSLNPGTGVYEQYF. DNA of the CDR3: TGTGCCACCAGCCTCAACCCCGGGACAGGGGTCTACGAGCAGTACTTC.

The table lists this clone with a count of one. The J gene is TRBJ2-5, the V gene TRBV30; the match to TRBD2 covers 7 bases. Germline V gene data show CDR1 as GTSNPN and CDR2 as SVGIG (reference sequence). This CDR3 is 13 amino acids long. The V gene end was trimmed by 1 base and the J gene end by 2 bases; junction bases not matched to a gene: 1. The CDR3 loop reads CAWSGEGQETQYF. The DNA of the CDR3 is TGTGCCTGGAGTGGGGAGGGGCAAGAGACCCAGTACTTC.

The J gene is TRBJ2-3, the V gene TRBV7-9; perhaps TRBD2 as D (6 bases). CDR1 is SEHNR and CDR2 is FQNEAQ in the germline V gene (reference sequence). Trimming removed 4 bases at V and 2 bases at J, with 16 bases between. The CDR3 has 16 amino acids. DNA of the CDR3: TGTGCCAGCAGCTCCCTTCGGGCGGGGTCCACAGATACGCAGTATTTT. Amino acid sequence: CASSSLRAGSTDTQYF.

This clone appeared a few times. This CDR3 is also generated by other DNA sequences in the sample. In nucleotides, the CDR3 is TGTGCCAGCAGCTCCCGACTAGCGGGGGAGACCCAGTACTTC. Its protein product is CASSSRLAGETQYF. The chain joins TRBV7-9 to TRBJ2-5; TRBD2 matches 11 bases. With V trimmed by 4 bases and J by 5 bases, 3 bases remained unmatched. Germline CDR1 is SEHNR and CDR2 is FQNEAQ (reference sequence). CDR3 length: 14 amino acids.

This clone showed up just a few times. CDR3 in DNA: TGTGCCAGCGGCGACATCGGGGTAGAGACCCAGTACTTC. Protein: CASGDIGVETQYF. This rearrangement joins TRBV28 to TRBJ2-5, with D maybe TRBD2 (5 bases). The CDR3 is 13 amino acids. V was cut by 8 bases and J by 4 bases, with 14 bases left in between. The V gene's germline CDR1 is MDHEN and CDR2 SYDVKM. The whole variable domain, filled in from reference TRBV28 and TRBJ2-5, reads DVKVTQSSRYLVKRTGEKVFLECVQDMDHENMFWYRQDPGLGLRLIYFSYDVKMKEKGDIPEGYSVSREKKERFSLILESASTNQTSMYLCASGDIGVETQYFGPGTRLLVL.

In its sample, this clone was seen a few times. J is TRBJ1-5 and V is TRBV15; no definite D call. Germline CDR1 is LNHNV and CDR2 is YYDKDF (reference sequence). The V end was cut by 4 bases, the J end by 5 bases, with 6 bases between. CDR3 length equals 12 residues. CDR3 region: CATSIDHQPQHF. The CDR3 DNA follows: TGTGCCACCAGCATAGACCATCAGCCCCAGCATTTT. The full variable domain, with the rest looked up from reference TRBV15 and TRBJ1-5, is DAMVIQNPRYQVTQFGKPVTLSCSQTLNHNVMYWYQQKSSQAPKLLFHYYDKDFNNEADTPDNFQSRRPNTSFCFLDIRSPGLGDTAMYLCATSIDHQPQHFGDGTRLSIL.

The rearrangement links TRBV4-1 to TRBJ1-6; D perhaps matches TRBD1 (5 bases). V was pared by 7 bases and J by 6 bases, with 10 bases between. This CDR3 is 13 amino acids long. Germline-derived CDR1 and CDR2 are MGHRA and YSYEKL. The CDR3 nucleotides are TGCGCCAGCACGGAGGGGCGTAATTCACCCCTCCACTTT. It yields the protein CASTEGRNSPLHF.

The gene calls are TRBV27 and TRBJ2-2; no reliable D call. The CDR3 is 12 residues long. Germline V gene data show CDR1 as MNHEY and CDR2 as SMNVEV (reference sequence). The ends were cut back, 6 bases at V and 4 bases at J, with 6 bases in the middle. CDR3 in amino acids: CASSFTTGELFF. The CDR3 DNA reads as TGTGCCAGCAGCTTTACCACCGGGGAGCTGTTTTTT.

This clone occurred a few times. V gene TRBV28 combines with J gene TRBJ2-1, with a weak D call TRBD1 (6 bases). The germline V and J ends were trimmed by 5 bases and 10 bases, with 30 bases remaining between them. Germline CDR1 MDHEN, CDR2 SYDVKM. This CDR3 is built from 18 residues. DNA of the CDR3: TGTGCCAGCAGTACCAGTTTCGAAGTGGGGCAGGGGAAGAAGGAGCAGTTCTTC. This codes for CASSTSFEVGQGKKEQFF.

A few counts support this clone. The chain links TRBV4-3 to TRBJ1-4, with D maybe TRBD1 (5 bases). This CDR3 spans 15 amino acids. The V and J ends lost 1 base and 7 bases respectively, with 13 bases between them. CDR1 is LGHNA, CDR2 YSLEER, per germline. CDR3 protein: CASSQVSGVGEKLFF. The CDR3 DNA reads TGCGCCAGCAGCCAAGTGTCGGGGGTCGGTGAAAAACTGTTTTTT.

V and J are TRBV15 and TRBJ2-1; either TRBD1 or TRBD2 may fit D (5 bases each). Germline CDR1 LNHNV, CDR2 YYDKDF (reference sequence). CDR3 length: 14 amino acids. V was clipped by 5 bases and J by 8 bases, with 16 bases between them. The CDR3 DNA is TGTGCCACCAGCCGCCCCTTGAGGGGCCATGAGCAGTTCTTC. The encoded protein is CATSRPLRGHEQFF.

This rearrangement joins TRBV29-1 to TRBJ2-6; the D is unclear. The CDR3 is made up of 13 amino acids. Germline V lookup: CDR1 SQVTM, CDR2 ANQGSEA. Trimming shortened V by 6 bases and J by 11 bases, and 17 bases separated the two germline ends. CDR3 bases: TGCAGCGTCGGTTTATTGCTTCTCGACGTCCTGACTTTC. Translation: CSVGLLLLDVLTF. Full variable domain (missing parts from reference TRBV29-1 and TRBJ2-6): SAVISQKPSRDICQRGTSLTIQCQVDSQVTMMFWYRQQPGQSLTLIATANQGSEATYESGFVIDKFPISRPNLTFSTLTVSNMSPEDSSIYLCSVGLLLLDVLTFGAGSRLTVL.